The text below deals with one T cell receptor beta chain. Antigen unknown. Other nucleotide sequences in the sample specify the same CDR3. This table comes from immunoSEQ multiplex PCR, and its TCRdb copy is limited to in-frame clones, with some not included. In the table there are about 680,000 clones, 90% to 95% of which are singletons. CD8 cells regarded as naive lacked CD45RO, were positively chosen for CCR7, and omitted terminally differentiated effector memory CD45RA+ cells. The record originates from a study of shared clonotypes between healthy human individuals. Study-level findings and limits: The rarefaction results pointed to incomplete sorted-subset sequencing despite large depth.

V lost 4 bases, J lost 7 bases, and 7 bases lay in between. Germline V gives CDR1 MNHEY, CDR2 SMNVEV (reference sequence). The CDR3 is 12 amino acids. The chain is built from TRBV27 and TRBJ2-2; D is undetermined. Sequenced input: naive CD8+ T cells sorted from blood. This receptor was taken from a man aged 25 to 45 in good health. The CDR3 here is CASSSSIGELFF. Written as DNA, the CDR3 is TGTGCCAGCAGTTCGTCCATCGGGGAGCTGTTTTTT.